Listed here are 25 T cell receptor beta chains from one sample, sequenced in a study of blood T cell repertoires in COVID-19. The repertoire was sequenced with immunoSEQ multiplex PCR; TCRdb's copy has only in-frame clones and lacks some. This sample carries 80,000 to 100,000 clones, about 89% of them seen once, and the ten largest clones take approximately 10%. The sequenced sample consisted of peripheral blood. Receptor source: a man aged 50 to 59 with acute or convalescent COVID-19.

The genes are TRBV10-1 and TRBJ2-1; TRBD2 is a possible D gene (7 bases). CDR1 is WNHNN and CDR2 is SYGVQD in the germline V gene (reference sequence). The germline V and J ends were trimmed by 3 bases and 0 bases, with 9 bases remaining between them. The CDR3 loop spans 15 amino acids. CDR3 DNA sequence: TGCGCCAGCAGTGACGGGGGGCTCTCCTACAATGAGCAGTTCTTC. It encodes CASSDGGLSYNEQFF.

This chain uses TRBV9 with TRBJ2-3; 8 nucleotides agree with TRBD2. Trimming removed 5 bases from V and 5 bases from J; junction bases left unmatched: 7. Germline V gene lookup returns CDR1 SGDLS and CDR2 YYNGEE. The CDR3 sequence is 14 residues long. Here the CDR3 DNA reads TGTGCCAGCAGTTCGGGACTAGGCGAAGATACGCAGTATTTT. Translated: CASSSGLGEDTQYF.

The chain links TRBV4-1 to TRBJ1-1; the D gene is possibly TRBD1 (5 bases). CDR1 MGHRA and CDR2 YSYEKL come from the germline V gene. V was shortened by 3 bases and J by 4 bases, with 9 bases between the two germline ends. The CDR3 runs 13 residues. CDR3 in amino acids: CASSQGGSTEAFF. CDR3 nucleotide sequence: TGCGCCAGCAGCCAGGGGGGGAGCACTGAAGCTTTCTTT.

The chain couples TRBV2 to TRBJ1-1; TRBD1 might be the D (5 bases). The CDR3 loop spans 15 amino acids. Germline V lookup: CDR1 SNHLY, CDR2 FYNNEI. V lost 6 bases, J lost 5 bases, and 19 bases lay in between. CDR3 loop: CASRPRQSSGTEAFF. The DNA of the CDR3 is TGTGCCAGCAGACCCCGACAGTCCTCAGGGACTGAAGCTTTCTTT. Full variable domain (rest looked up from reference TRBV2 and TRBJ1-1): EPEVTQTPSHQVTQMGQEVILRCVPISNHLYFYWYRQILGQKVEFLVSFYNNEISEKSEIFDDQFSVERPDGSNFTLKIRSTKLEDSAMYFCASRPRQSSGTEAFFGQGTRLTVV.

This clone was seen once. CDR3 sequence: CASSSQGANSPLHF. Here the CDR3 DNA reads TGCGCCAGCAGCTCCCAGGGGGCGAATTCACCCCTCCACTTT. The rearrangement joins TRBV5-1 to TRBJ1-6, with 8 bases that match TRBD1. Germline V gives CDR1 SGHRS, CDR2 YFSETQ. This CDR3 is built from 14 residues. V shed 3 bases and J 7 bases; nucleotides not matched to a gene: 3.

V usage is TRBV6-6 and J usage is TRBJ2-5; the D is unclear. Germline CDR1 and CDR2: MNHNY and SVGAGI (reference sequence). Trimming left V 4 bases short and J 2 bases short, with 11 bases between. This CDR3 is built from 14 residues. Here the CDR3 reads CASSSRSAQETQYF. CDR3 DNA: TGTGCCAGCAGTTCGCGGTCAGCTCAAGAGACCCAGTACTTC.

J is TRBJ1-6 and V is TRBV3-1 (or the pseudogene TRBV3-2), with a tentative D call TRBD1 (5 bases). Germline CDR1 LGHDT, CDR2 YNNKEL (reference sequence). V was clipped by 4 bases and J by 8 bases, with 18 bases between them. The CDR3 sequence is 16 residues long. This CDR3 is CASSRLGGGADSPLHF. The CDR3 DNA sequence: TGTGCCAGCAGCCGTCTTGGCGGAGGGGCGGATTCACCCCTCCACTTT.

The rearrangement uses TRBV5-1 and TRBJ1-2, with 7 bases identical to TRBD1. Germline lookup yields CDR1 SGHRS and CDR2 YFSETQ. The V and J ends lost 5 bases and 7 bases, in that order; junction bases with no gene match: 8. This CDR3 is 13 amino acids long. CDR3 bases: TGCGCCAGCAGTTCTACAGGGGAAGGTGGCTACACCTTC. This gives the protein CASSSTGEGGYTF.

This chain connects TRBV5-4 to TRBJ1-5; TRBD1 matches 7 bases. After removal of 3 bases from V and 4 bases from J, the junction contained 4 bases not matched to a gene. The CDR3 consists of 14 residues. CDR1 is SGHNT and CDR2 is YYREEE in the germline V gene (reference sequence). Here the CDR3 reads CASSSGQHNQPQHF. CDR3 coding DNA: TGTGCCAGCAGCTCGGGACAGCATAATCAGCCCCAGCATTTT.

The CDR3 here is CASSLYPGQRTDTQYF. The DNA of the CDR3 is TGTGCCAGCAGTCTTTATCCGGGACAGCGGACAGATACGCAGTATTTT. The rearrangement uses TRBV27 and TRBJ2-3; 7 bases match TRBD1. Trimming cost V 5 bases and J 3 bases; bases outside gene matches: 11. The CDR3 covers 16 residues. In germline, CDR1 is MNHEY, CDR2 SMNVEV (reference sequence).

The J gene is TRBJ1-1, the V gene TRBV19, with TRBD1 matching over 9 bases. The J segment lost 5 bases and the V segment lost 7 bases, leaving 14 bases of the junction unmatched. From germline, CDR1 is LNHDA and CDR2 SQIVND (reference sequence). The CDR3 spans 16 residues. This CDR3 is CASTRPGTGKRTEAFF. The CDR3 bases are TGTGCCAGTACCCGTCCCGGGACAGGGAAAAGGACTGAAGCTTTCTTT. Together with reference TRBV19 and TRBJ1-1, the CDR3 gives the full variable domain: DGGITQSPKYLFRKEGQNVTLSCEQNLNHDAMYWYRQDPGQGLRLIYYSQIVNDFQKGDIAEGYSVSREKKESFPLTVTSAQKNPTAFYLCASTRPGTGKRTEAFFGQGTRLTVV.

The rearrangement joins TRBV5-1 to TRBJ2-5; 14 bases are shared with TRBD2. The germline V gene has CDR1 SGHRS and CDR2 YFSETQ. Trimming took 1 base from V and 5 from J; bases not matched to a gene: 10. This CDR3 spans 18 amino acids. The DNA for the CDR3 is TGCGCCAGCAGCTTGCGCCTCCCGGGACTAGCGGGAGACGAGACCCAGTACTTC. It yields the protein CASSLRLPGLAGDETQYF.

J is TRBJ1-2 and V is TRBV29-1; 12 nucleotides agree with TRBD1. This CDR3 region has 17 residues. Trimming took 1 base from V and 5 from J; bases not matched to a gene: 11. Per germline, CDR1 SQVTM and CDR2 ANQGSEA. CDR3 amino acids: CSVEGKPGQGAGYGYTF. CDR3 nucleotides: TGCAGCGTTGAAGGAAAACCGGGACAGGGGGCCGGGTATGGCTACACCTTC.

This clone was counted once. The V call is TRBV10-3, the J call TRBJ1-5; no definite D call. The ends were cut back, 4 bases at V and 1 base at J, with 5 bases in the middle. This CDR3 is built from 13 residues. Germline-derived CDR1 and CDR2 are ENHRY and SYGVKD. The CDR3 DNA follows: TGTGCCATCAGTGGGGAGAGCAATCAGCCCCAGCATTTT. This encodes CAISGESNQPQHF.

This chain joins TRBV18 and TRBJ1-5; weak D call: TRBD1 (6 bases). V lost 3 bases and J lost 0, with 9 bases in between. From germline, CDR1 is KGHSH and CDR2 LQKENI. This CDR3 comprises 15 residues. The CDR3 is CASSPGTLSNQPQHF. In DNA, the CDR3 is TGTGCCAGCTCACCCGGGACACTTAGCAATCAGCCCCAGCATTTT.

The chain combines TRBV9 with TRBJ2-3; a weak D match, TRBD1 (5 bases). The CDR3 is made up of 14 amino acids. The V gene lost 0 bases and the J gene lost 6 bases, with 11 bases spanning the gap. The germline gives CDR1 SGDLS, CDR2 YYNGEE. The CDR3 sequence: CASSVGGAKDTQYF. The CDR3 coding sequence is TGTGCCAGCAGCGTAGGGGGCGCGAAGGATACGCAGTATTTT.

The chain links TRBV28 to TRBJ2-1, with 8 bases that match TRBD1. The CDR3 is made up of 13 amino acids. With 6 bases clipped from V and 5 bases from J, the junction kept 3 bases outside the gene matches. Germline CDR1 reads MDHEN; CDR2 reads SYDVKM. The CDR3 DNA reads as TGTGCCAGCAGGACAGGGGTTAACAATGAGCAGTTCTTC. Residues: CASRTGVNNEQFF.

The chain recombines TRBV29-1 with TRBJ2-7; the match to TRBD1 covers 7 bases. Germline loops: CDR1 SQVTM, CDR2 ANQGSEA. The CDR3 extends over 13 amino acids. V shed 5 bases and J 5 bases; nucleotides not matched to a gene: 9. The CDR3 sequence: CSVTNRQGNEQYF. CDR3 bases: TGCAGCGTTACTAACCGACAGGGCAACGAGCAGTACTTC.

The rearrangement joins TRBV12-5 to TRBJ2-1; D not certain. This CDR3 is 15 amino acids long. Trimming took off 0 bases at V and 0 bases at J, with 6 bases between the two ends. Per germline, CDR1 LGHNT and CDR2 FRNRAP. CDR3 amino acids: CASGLVFPSYNEQFF. DNA of the CDR3: TGTGCTAGTGGTTTGGTCTTCCCCTCCTACAATGAGCAGTTCTTC.

This sequence joins TRBV18 and TRBJ2-3, with TRBD1 as a possible D gene (6 bases). V was cut by 2 bases and J by 4 bases, with 10 bases left in between. The CDR3 runs to 14 residues. The germline CDR1 and CDR2 sequences are KGHSH and LQKENI. CDR3 sequence reads: CASSPNAGADTQYF. Written as DNA, the CDR3 is TGTGCCAGCTCACCAAACGCAGGGGCAGATACGCAGTATTTT.

CDR3 sequence (DNA): TGTGCCTGGAGTACTTCTTCACAGGGGAGGCAGCCCCAGCATTTT. Translation: CAWSTSSQGRQPQHF. This rearrangement joins TRBV30 to TRBJ1-5, with 7 bases fitting TRBD1. Germline-derived CDR1 and CDR2 are GTSNPN and SVGIG (reference sequence). With V trimmed by 2 bases and J by 7 bases, 11 bases remained unmatched. The length of the CDR3 is 15 residues. Full variable domain (rest looked up from reference TRBV30 and TRBJ1-5): SQTIHQWPATLVQPVGSPLSLECTVEGTSNPNLYWYRQAAGRGLQLLFYSVGIGQISSEVPQNLSASRPQDRQFILSSKKLLLSDSGFYLCAWSTSSQGRQPQHFGDGTRLSIL.

The V and J genes are TRBV7-9 and TRBJ2-5, with a possible D match to TRBD2 (5 bases). This CDR3 contains 13 residues. Trimming pared 5 bases from V and 6 bases from J, leaving 13 bases between. CDR1 and CDR2 (germline): SEHNR, FQNEAQ (reference sequence). The CDR3 sequence: CASSPTSRKTQYF. The CDR3 nucleotides are TGTGCCAGCAGCCCTACTAGTAGAAAGACCCAGTACTTC.

Only a few counts were recorded for this clone. This chain uses TRBV29-1 with TRBJ2-7; 8 bases agree with TRBD1. The CDR3 contains 14 residues. The V and J ends lost 6 bases and 3 bases, in that order; junction bases with no gene match: 10. Germline V gene lookup returns CDR1 SQVTM and CDR2 ANQGSEA. The CDR3 here is CSVRTGTGLYEQYF. DNA of the CDR3: TGCAGCGTCCGAACCGGGACAGGACTCTACGAGCAGTACTTC.

The chain uses TRBV5-1 and TRBJ1-2, with 7 bases that match TRBD1. The CDR3 is made up of 16 amino acids. V lost 0 bases, J lost 0 bases, and 5 bases stayed unmatched. Germline CDR1 reads SGHRS; CDR2 reads YFSETQ. CDR3 sequence (DNA): TGCGCCAGCAGCTTGGACGGACAGGCAGCTAACTATGGCTACACCTTC. Its protein product is CASSLDGQAANYGYTF.

The V and J genes are TRBV18 and TRBJ2-5; TRBD1 might be the D (6 bases). V was cut by 3 bases and J by 2 bases, with 10 bases left in between. The CDR3 runs 14 residues. CDR1 and CDR2 (germline): KGHSH, LQKENI. The DNA of the CDR3 is TGTGCCAGCTCACCGAATACAGGGCAAGAGACCCAGTACTTC. This encodes CASSPNTGQETQYF.